This T cell receptor beta chain derives from a study of tumor-infiltrating lymphocytes in primary liver carcinoma. Remarks on this clonotype: One junction end does not reproduce the germline sequence, and a read error may be involved.

Scientists recovered RNA and DNA together from around 20-30 mg of unsorted bulk tissue. TCR beta cDNA was reverse-transcribed from roughly 520 ng of total RNA. The reaction used a constant-region primer and ProtoScript II reverse transcriptase. Three nested multiplex PCR rounds, a slightly modified ARM-PCR method, built the TCR beta libraries. Amplification in the first two PCR rounds was performed using TRBV1-TRBV30 forward primers and a C-beta reverse primer for 10 cycles each. TCRdb re-called the multiplex PCR reads with MiXCR, one entry per CDR3 protein. The sample holds tens of thousands of distinct CDR3 sequences, 55% to 85% seen once. Germline lookup yields CDR1 MNHNS and CDR2 SASEGT. The CDR3 covers 14 residues.

The receptor was isolated from a man in his forties with primary liver carcinoma and hepatitis B virus infection. The V and J genes are TRBV6-1 and TRBJ2-7, with 8 bases that match TRBD1. The sequenced sample consisted of liver tumor tissue from sampling region 1. As to subset: tumor region T1, superior pole. Here the CDR3 reads CASSDRGNSYEQYF. As DNA, the CDR3 is TGTGCCAGCAGCGACAGGGGTAACTCCTATGAGCAGTACTTC.